This T cell receptor beta chain appears in the sequencing data of a study of tumor-infiltrating lymphocytes in primary liver carcinoma. With regard to this clonotype: Its specificity is unknown. Mismatch with germline at one junction end may stem from a read error.

Starting from roughly 540 ng of total RNA, TCR beta cDNA was produced with a primer in the constant region. Investigators got TCR beta libraries out of three nested multiplex PCR rounds, done with slightly modified ARM-PCR. Researchers ran the first two PCR rounds for roughly 10 cycles each with TRBV1-TRBV30 forward primers and a C-beta reverse primer. TCRdb re-derived calls from the multiplex PCR reads in MiXCR, one entry per CDR3 protein. The sample has more than 90,000 distinct CDR3 sequences; around two thirds are singletons. Unsorted bulk tissue (roughly 20-31 mg) underwent RNA and DNA co-extraction. Findings and limits, study-wide: Researchers report that only about 7-24% of top clones turned up in all five tumor regions.

The CDR3 runs 15 residues. The germline CDR1 and CDR2 sequences are SGHAT and FQNNGV. This TCR derives from a woman in her sixties or seventies with primary liver carcinoma and hepatitis B virus infection. Input material: liver tumor tissue from sampling region 2. Documented subset: tumor region T2, inferior pole. The chain combines TRBV11-2 with TRBJ2-1; either TRBD1 or TRBD2 may fit D (5 bases each). CDR3 coding DNA: TGTTCCAGCAGTGCCGGGACGGTGGGCTACGATGAGCAGTTCTTC. Translation: CSSSAGTVGYDEQFF.